This T cell receptor (beta chain) was recovered during a study of blood T cell repertoires in COVID-19. Whole-study context: Sites across the United States, Italy and Spain contributed samples from acute and convalescent COVID-19. In each case, the material was cDNA or gDNA derived from T cells, B-cell-depleted T cells, or PBMCs.

V trimming: 0 bases; J trimming: 4 bases; junction bases outside the gene matches: 16. The CDR3 runs to 20 residues. Germline CDR1 is SGHNT and CDR2 is YENEEA. Original processing methods: Amplifying reference gene primers gave estimates of nucleated cell counts. Clones were read by immunoSEQ multiplex PCR, and TCRdb kept only the in-frame ones, dropping some. The V and J calls and the clone size are those of that table, but D and trimming were determined from the DNA. Of more than 450,000 clones in the sample, roughly 87% are singletons; the top ten hold about 0.75%. Participants were aged about 18 to 100 years, lived in 24 US areas, and enrolled virtually.

This chain connects TRBV11-3 to TRBJ2-1; 9 nucleotides agree with TRBD1. This TCR was sampled from a woman between 18 and 29 years old who had recovered from COVID-19. Material: PBMCs or T cells enriched from blood (not recorded which). The CDR3 loop is CASSLDSGTPRDRAYNEQFF. CDR3 in DNA: TGTGCCAGCAGCTTAGATTCTGGGACACCCCGGGACAGGGCTTACAATGAGCAGTTCTTC.